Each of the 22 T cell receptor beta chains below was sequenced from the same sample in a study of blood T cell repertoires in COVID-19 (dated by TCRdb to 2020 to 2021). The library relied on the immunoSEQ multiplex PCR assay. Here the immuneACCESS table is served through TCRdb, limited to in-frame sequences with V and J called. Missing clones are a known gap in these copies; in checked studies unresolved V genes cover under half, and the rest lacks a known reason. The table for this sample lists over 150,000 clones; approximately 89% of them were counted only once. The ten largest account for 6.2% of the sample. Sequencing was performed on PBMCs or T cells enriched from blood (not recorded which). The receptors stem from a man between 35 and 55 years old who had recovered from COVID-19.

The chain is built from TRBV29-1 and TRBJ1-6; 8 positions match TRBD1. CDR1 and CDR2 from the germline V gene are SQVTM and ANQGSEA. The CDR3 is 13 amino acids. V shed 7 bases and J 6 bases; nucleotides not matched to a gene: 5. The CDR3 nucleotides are TGCAGCGGACGGACAGGGCTTAATTCACCCCTCCACTTT. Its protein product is CSGRTGLNSPLHF.

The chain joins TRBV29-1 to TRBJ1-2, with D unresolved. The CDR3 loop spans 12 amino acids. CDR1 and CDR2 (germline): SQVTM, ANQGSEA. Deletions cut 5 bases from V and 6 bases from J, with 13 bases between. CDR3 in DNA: TGCAGCGTTCAGCGTTGGACTAATGGCTACACCTTC. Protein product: CSVQRWTNGYTF. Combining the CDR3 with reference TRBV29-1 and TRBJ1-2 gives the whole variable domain SAVISQKPSRDICQRGTSLTIQCQVDSQVTMMFWYRQQPGQSLTLIATANQGSEATYESGFVIDKFPISRPNLTFSTLTVSNMSPEDSSIYLCSVQRWTNGYTFGSGTRLTVV.

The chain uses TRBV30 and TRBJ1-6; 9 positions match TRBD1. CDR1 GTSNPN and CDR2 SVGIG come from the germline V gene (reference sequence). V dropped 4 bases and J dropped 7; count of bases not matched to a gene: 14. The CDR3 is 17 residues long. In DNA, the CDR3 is TGTGCCTGGAACCGGGACAGGGTCCCCCTTGGAAATTCACCCCTCCACTTT. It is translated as CAWNRDRVPLGNSPLHF.

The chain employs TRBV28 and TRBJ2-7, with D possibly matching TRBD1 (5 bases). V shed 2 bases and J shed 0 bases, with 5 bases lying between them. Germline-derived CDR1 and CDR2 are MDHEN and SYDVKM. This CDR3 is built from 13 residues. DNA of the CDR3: TGTGCCAGCAGTTTACAGGGCTCCTACGAGCAGTACTTC. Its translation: CASSLQGSYEQYF.

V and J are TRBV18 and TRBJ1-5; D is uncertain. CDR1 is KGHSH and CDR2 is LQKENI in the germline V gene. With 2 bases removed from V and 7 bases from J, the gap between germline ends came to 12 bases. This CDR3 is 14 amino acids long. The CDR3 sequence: CASSPGSLTQPQHF. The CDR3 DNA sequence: TGTGCCAGCTCACCAGGCAGTTTAACACAGCCCCAGCATTTT. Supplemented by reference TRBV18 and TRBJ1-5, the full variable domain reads NAGVMQNPRHLVRRRGQEARLRCSPMKGHSHVYWYRQLPEEGLKFMVYLQKENIIDESGMPKERFSAEFPKEGPSILRIQQVVRGDSAAYFCASSPGSLTQPQHFGDGTRLSIL.

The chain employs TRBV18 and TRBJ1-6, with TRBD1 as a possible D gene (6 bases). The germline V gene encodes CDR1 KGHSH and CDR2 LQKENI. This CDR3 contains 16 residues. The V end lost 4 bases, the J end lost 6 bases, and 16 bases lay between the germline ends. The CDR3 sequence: CASSLYRDTLNSPLHF. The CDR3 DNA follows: TGTGCCAGCTCACTGTACCGGGACACCCTTAATTCACCCCTCCACTTT.

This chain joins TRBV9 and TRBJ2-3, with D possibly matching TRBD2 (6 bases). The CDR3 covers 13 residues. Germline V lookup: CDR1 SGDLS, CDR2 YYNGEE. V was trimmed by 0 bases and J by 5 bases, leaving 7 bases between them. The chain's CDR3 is CASSVGGGDTQYF. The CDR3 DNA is TGTGCCAGCAGCGTAGGGGGAGGAGATACGCAGTATTTT. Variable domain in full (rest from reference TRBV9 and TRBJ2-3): DSGVTQTPKHLITATGQRVTLRCSPRSGDLSVYWYQQSLDQGLQFLIQYYNGEERAKGNILERFSAQQFPDLHSELNLSSLELGDSALYFCASSVGGGDTQYFGPGTRLTVL.

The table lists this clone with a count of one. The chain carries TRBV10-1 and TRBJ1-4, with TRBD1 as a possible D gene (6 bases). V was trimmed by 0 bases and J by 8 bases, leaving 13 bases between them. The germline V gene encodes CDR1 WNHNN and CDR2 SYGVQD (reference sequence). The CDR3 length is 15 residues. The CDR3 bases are TGCGCCAGCAGTGAGTCGTCGACAGGAGACGAAAAACTGTTTTTT. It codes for CASSESSTGDEKLFF.

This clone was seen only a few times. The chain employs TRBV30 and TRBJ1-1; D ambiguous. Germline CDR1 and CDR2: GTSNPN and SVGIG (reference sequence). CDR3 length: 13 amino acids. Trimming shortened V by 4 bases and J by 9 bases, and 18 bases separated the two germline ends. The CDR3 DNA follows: TGTGCCTGGACCACTCTGAGGGCAAAGCAAGCTTTCTTT. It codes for CAWTTLRAKQAFF.

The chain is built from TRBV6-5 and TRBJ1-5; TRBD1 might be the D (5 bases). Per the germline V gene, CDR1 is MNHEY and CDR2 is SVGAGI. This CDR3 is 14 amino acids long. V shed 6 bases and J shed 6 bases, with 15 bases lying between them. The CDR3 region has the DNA TGTGCCAGCAGACCAGGGCAGATCGGTCAGCCCCAGCATTTT. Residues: CASRPGQIGQPQHF.

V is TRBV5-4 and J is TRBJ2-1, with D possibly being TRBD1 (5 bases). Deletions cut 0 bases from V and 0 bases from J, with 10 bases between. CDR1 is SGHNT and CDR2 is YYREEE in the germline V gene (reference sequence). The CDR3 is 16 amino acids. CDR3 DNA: TGTGCCAGCAGCTTGGCAAAAGACAGCTCCTACAATGAGCAGTTCTTC. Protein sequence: CASSLAKDSSYNEQFF.

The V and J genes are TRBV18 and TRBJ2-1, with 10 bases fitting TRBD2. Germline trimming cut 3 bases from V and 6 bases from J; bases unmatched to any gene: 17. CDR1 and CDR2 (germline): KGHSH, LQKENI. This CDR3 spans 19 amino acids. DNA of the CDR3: TGTGCCAGCTCACCTTTGGCTAGCGGGAGCCTCTCTAGGGCCAATGAGCAGTTCTTC. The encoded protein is CASSPLASGSLSRANEQFF.

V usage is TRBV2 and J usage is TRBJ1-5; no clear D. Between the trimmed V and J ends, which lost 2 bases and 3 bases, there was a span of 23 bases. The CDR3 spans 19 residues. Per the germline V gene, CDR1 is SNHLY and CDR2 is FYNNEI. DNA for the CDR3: TGTGCCAGCAGTGAACTATATCGGTCTGGGCAGGCCCTCAATCAGCCCCAGCATTTT. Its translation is CASSELYRSGQALNQPQHF. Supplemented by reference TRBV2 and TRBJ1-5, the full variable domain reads EPEVTQTPSHQVTQMGQEVILRCVPISNHLYFYWYRQILGQKVEFLVSFYNNEISEKSEIFDDQFSVERPDGSNFTLKIRSTKLEDSAMYFCASSELYRSGQALNQPQHFGDGTRLSIL.

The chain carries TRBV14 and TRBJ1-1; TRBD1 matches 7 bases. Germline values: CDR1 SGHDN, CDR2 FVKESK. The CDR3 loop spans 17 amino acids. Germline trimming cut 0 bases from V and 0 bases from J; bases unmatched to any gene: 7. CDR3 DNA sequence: TGTGCCAGCAGCCAAGAAAGGGACAGTATCATGAACACTGAAGCTTTCTTT. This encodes CASSQERDSIMNTEAFF.

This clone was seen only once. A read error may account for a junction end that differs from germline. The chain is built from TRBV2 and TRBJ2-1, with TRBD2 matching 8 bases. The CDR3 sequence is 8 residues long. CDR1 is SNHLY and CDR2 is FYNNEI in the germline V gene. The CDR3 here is CASSGGVF. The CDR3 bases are TGTGCCAGCTCCGGGGGGGTCTTC.

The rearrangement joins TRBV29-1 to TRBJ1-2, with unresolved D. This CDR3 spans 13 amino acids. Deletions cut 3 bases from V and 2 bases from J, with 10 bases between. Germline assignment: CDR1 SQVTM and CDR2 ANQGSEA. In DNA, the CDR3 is TGCAGCGTTGATAGTATCAACAACTATGGCTACACCTTC. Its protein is CSVDSINNYGYTF.

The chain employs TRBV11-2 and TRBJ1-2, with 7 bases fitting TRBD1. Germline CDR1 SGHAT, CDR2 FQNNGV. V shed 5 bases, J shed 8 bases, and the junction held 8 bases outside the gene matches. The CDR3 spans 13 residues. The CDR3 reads CASSTPGGKGYTF. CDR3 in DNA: TGTGCCAGCAGCACCCCAGGGGGGAAAGGCTACACCTTC.

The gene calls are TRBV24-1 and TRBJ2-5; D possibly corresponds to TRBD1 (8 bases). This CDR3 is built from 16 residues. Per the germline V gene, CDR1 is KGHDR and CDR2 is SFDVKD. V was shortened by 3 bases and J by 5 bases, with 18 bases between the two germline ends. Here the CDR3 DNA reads TGTGCCACCAGTGATGCACAGGGGGGGGCAAGGGAGACCCAGTACTTC. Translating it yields CATSDAQGGARETQYF.

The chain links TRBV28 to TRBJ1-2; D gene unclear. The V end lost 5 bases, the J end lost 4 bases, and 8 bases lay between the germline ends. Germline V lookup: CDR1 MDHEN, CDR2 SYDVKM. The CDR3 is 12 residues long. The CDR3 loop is CASSVAVYGYTF. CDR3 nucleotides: TGTGCCAGCAGTGTTGCAGTCTATGGCTACACCTTC.

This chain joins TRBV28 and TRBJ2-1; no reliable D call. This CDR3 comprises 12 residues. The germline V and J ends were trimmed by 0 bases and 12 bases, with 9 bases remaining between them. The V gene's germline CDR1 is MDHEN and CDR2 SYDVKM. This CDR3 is CASSLWFGRQFF. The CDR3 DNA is TGTGCCAGCAGTTTATGGTTTGGCCGGCAGTTCTTC.

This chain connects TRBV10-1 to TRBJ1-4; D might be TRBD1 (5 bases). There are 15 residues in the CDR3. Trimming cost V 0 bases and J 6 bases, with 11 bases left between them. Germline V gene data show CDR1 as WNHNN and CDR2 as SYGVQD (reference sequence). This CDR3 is CASSESIRVDEKLFF. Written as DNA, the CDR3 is TGCGCCAGCAGTGAGTCAATCAGGGTGGATGAAAAACTGTTTTTT.

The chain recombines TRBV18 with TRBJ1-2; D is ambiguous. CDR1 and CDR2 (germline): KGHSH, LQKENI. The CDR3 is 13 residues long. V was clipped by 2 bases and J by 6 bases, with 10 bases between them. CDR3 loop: CASSPNSIHGYTF. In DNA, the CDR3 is TGTGCCAGCTCACCAAACAGTATCCATGGCTACACCTTC.